The rows below give T cell receptor beta chains drawn from one sample of a study of T-cell memory formation after mild COVID-19. TCRdb fed the 5' RACE reads into MiXCR, producing one record per CDR3 protein. Among fewer than 700,000 distinct CDR3 sequences listed, approximately 21% were seen once. Input material: PBMCs or a T cell subset sorted from them (not recorded which). Every receptor here comes from an adult woman who had mild COVID-19 (a few samples of this study predate the infection). Cell type and time point are not known. Both conserved end residues are part of each CDR3. The D gene is left open where the match is weak. Clone size is stated in some rows and not others, as once, few, many or a class when expanded.

j_gene | d_gene | abundance | v_gene | CDR3aa | CDR3nt
TRBJ2-1 | TRBD1 | few | TRBV3-1 | CASSRRDRGYNEQFF | TGTGCCAGCAGCCGACGGGACAGGGGGTACAATGAGCAGTTCTTC
TRBJ2-7 | NA | few | TRBV6-5 | CASSPTGALNEQYF | TGTGCCAGCAGTCCCACGGGGGCTCTGAACGAGCAGTACTTC
TRBJ2-2 | TRBD1 | few | TRBV29-1 | CSVAQTGTGNPGELFF | TGCAGCGTTGCCCAGACCGGGACAGGGAATCCCGGGGAGCTGTTTTTT
TRBJ1-4 | NA | NA | TRBV6-5 | CASSLDRNEKLFF | TGTGCCAGCAGCCTTGACAGGAATGAAAAACTGTTTTTT
TRBJ1-3 | NA | NA | TRBV12-3/TRBV12-4 | CAIGRRSGNTIYF | TGTGCCATAGGACGGCGCTCTGGAAACACCATATATTTT
TRBJ1-1 | NA | NA | TRBV4-2 | CASRQGRDTEAFF | TGTGCCAGCAGACAGGGAAGGGACACTGAAGCTTTCTTT
TRBJ2-6 | TRBD2 | NA | TRBV5-5 | CASSMLGGLWSGANVLTF | TGTGCCAGCAGCATGCTCGGGGGGTTATGGTCTGGGGCCAACGTCCTGACTTTC
TRBJ2-1 | NA | few | TRBV20-1 | CSAPRAGRDEQFF | TGCAGTGCTCCCCGAGCGGGCAGAGATGAGCAGTTCTTC
TRBJ1-1 | NA | NA | TRBV30 | CAWSEGAEAFF | TGTGCCTGGAGTGAAGGGGCTGAAGCTTTCTTT
TRBJ2-3 | NA | NA | TRBV6-2/TRBV6-3 | CASSHSPTDTQYF | TGTGCCAGCAGTCACAGTCCCACAGATACGCAGTATTTT
TRBJ2-6 | NA | NA | TRBV6-6 | CASSPRGGGANVLTF | TGTGCCAGCAGTCCCAGGGGCGGTGGGGCCAACGTCCTGACTTTC
TRBJ1-1 | NA | many | TRBV7-9 | CASSLGFREAFF | TGTGCCAGCAGCTTAGGTTTCAGGGAAGCTTTCTTT
TRBJ2-5 | NA | few | TRBV6-1 | CASRTLEGGQETQYF | TGTGCCAGCAGGACACTAGAGGGGGGACAAGAGACCCAGTACTTC
TRBJ2-3 | TRBD2 | few | TRBV7-2 | CASSPGTSNTGTDTQYF | TGTGCCAGCAGCCCCGGGACTAGCAATACGGGGACAGATACGCAGTATTTT
TRBJ1-2 | TRBD1 | many | TRBV7-8 | CASSLRDRQANYGYTF | TGTGCCAGCAGCTTAAGGGACAGACAAGCTAACTATGGCTACACCTTC
TRBJ2-7 | NA | NA | TRBV14 | CASSQVGGVSYEQYF | TGTGCCAGCAGCCAAGTAGGTGGCGTTTCCTACGAGCAGTACTTC
TRBJ2-1 | NA | few | TRBV29-1 | CSVEHSNEQFF | TGCAGCGTTGAACACTCCAATGAGCAGTTCTTC
TRBJ2-7 | TRBD2 | NA | TRBV11-1 | CASSLTGGDSYEQYF | TGTGCCAGCAGCTTAACCGGGGGGGACTCCTACGAGCAGTACTTC
TRBJ2-3 | TRBD2 | few | TRBV3-1 | CASSQGGGRRTDTQYF | TGTGCCAGCAGCCAAGGTGGCGGGAGGCGCACAGATACGCAGTATTTT
TRBJ2-1 | TRBD2 | few | TRBV7-9 | CASSSIAGSSYNEQFF | TGTGCCAGCAGCTCCATAGCGGGGAGCTCCTACAATGAGCAGTTCTTC
TRBJ2-1 | TRBD2 | NA | TRBV4-1 | CASSQPRSSGTYNEQFF | TGCGCCAGCAGCCAACCTCGATCTAGCGGGACCTACAATGAGCAGTTCTTC
TRBJ2-2 | TRBD1 | few | TRBV4-3 | CASSHGTTGTGSRELFF | TGCGCCAGCAGCCACGGTACAACCGGGACAGGCTCCCGGGAGCTGTTTTTT
TRBJ1-5 | TRBD1 | many | TRBV2 | CASSEGQLNQPQHF | TGTGCCAGCAGTGAGGGACAGCTCAATCAGCCCCAGCATTTT
TRBJ2-7 | NA | NA | TRBV12-3/TRBV12-4 | CASRRGAEPYEQYF | TGTGCCAGCAGGCGGGGAGCTGAACCCTACGAGCAGTACTTC
TRBJ2-3 | NA | NA | TRBV29-1 | CSVEDPGRGIRTDTQYF | TGCAGCGTTGAAGATCCGGGCAGGGGTATTCGTACAGATACGCAGTATTTT
TRBJ2-3 | NA | NA | TRBV23-1 | CASFHKGVLSTNTQYF | TGCGCCAGCTTCCACAAAGGGGTCCTCTCCACGAATACGCAGTATTTT
TRBJ2-1 | TRBD2 | many | TRBV12-3/TRBV12-4 | CASSPRSGSSYNEQFF | TGTGCCAGCAGTCCGAGAAGCGGGAGCTCTTACAATGAGCAGTTCTTC
TRBJ1-6 | NA | NA | TRBV12-3/TRBV12-4 | CASSLRSGSLYNSPLHF | TGTGCCAGCAGTTTAAGGAGCGGTTCTCTCTATAATTCACCCCTCCACTTT
TRBJ1-1 | NA | NA | TRBV12-3/TRBV12-4 | CASSLARTNTEAFF | TGTGCCAGCAGTTTGGCCAGAACGAACACTGAAGCTTTCTTT
TRBJ1-1 | NA | NA | TRBV14 | CASSQPYRGRGTEAFF | TGTGCCAGCAGCCAACCCTACCGGGGCCGGGGAACTGAAGCTTTCTTT
TRBJ2-7 | TRBD2 | few | TRBV20-1 | CSAPIAGGRYEQYF | TGCAGTGCTCCTATTGCGGGGGGGAGGTACGAGCAGTACTTC
TRBJ2-1 | NA | NA | TRBV12-3/TRBV12-4 | CASIESGAIGDEQFF | TGTGCCAGTATAGAGTCGGGGGCAATAGGGGATGAGCAGTTCTTC
TRBJ2-7 | NA | NA | TRBV18 | CASSPEGQNYEQYF | TGTGCCAGCTCACCAGAGGGACAAAACTACGAGCAGTACTTC
TRBJ1-2 | NA | few | TRBV4-3 | CASSQRDRGYTF | TGCGCCAGCAGCCAAAGGGATCGTGGCTACACCTTC
TRBJ1-2 | NA | NA | TRBV20-1 | CTAGPTGYGYTF | TGCACCGCGGGTCCTACGGGCTATGGCTACACCTTC
TRBJ2-7 | TRBD2 | few | TRBV27 | CASRQEVGLAGYEQYF | TGTGCCAGCAGGCAAGAGGTGGGACTAGCGGGTTACGAGCAGTACTTC
TRBJ2-1 | TRBD2 | NA | TRBV7-8 | CASSASGGGSYNEQFF | TGTGCCAGCAGCGCGAGCGGGGGGGGCTCCTACAATGAGCAGTTCTTC
TRBJ1-5 | TRBD1 | NA | TRBV7-2 | CASSYPGTGDQPQHF | TGTGCCAGCAGCTACCCCGGGACAGGTGATCAGCCCCAGCATTTT
TRBJ1-4 | NA | few | TRBV12-3/TRBV12-4 | CASSTGRTNEKLFF | TGTGCCAGCAGTACAGGGCGCACTAATGAAAAACTGTTTTTT
TRBJ2-1 | TRBD1 | NA | TRBV18 | CASSLRQGGSYNEQFF | TGTGCCAGCTCACTCCGACAGGGGGGCTCCTACAATGAGCAGTTCTTC
TRBJ2-7 | NA | NA | TRBV3-1 | CASSGWGTLMGEQYF | TGTGCCAGCAGCGGTTGGGGCACCCTGATGGGCGAGCAGTACTTC